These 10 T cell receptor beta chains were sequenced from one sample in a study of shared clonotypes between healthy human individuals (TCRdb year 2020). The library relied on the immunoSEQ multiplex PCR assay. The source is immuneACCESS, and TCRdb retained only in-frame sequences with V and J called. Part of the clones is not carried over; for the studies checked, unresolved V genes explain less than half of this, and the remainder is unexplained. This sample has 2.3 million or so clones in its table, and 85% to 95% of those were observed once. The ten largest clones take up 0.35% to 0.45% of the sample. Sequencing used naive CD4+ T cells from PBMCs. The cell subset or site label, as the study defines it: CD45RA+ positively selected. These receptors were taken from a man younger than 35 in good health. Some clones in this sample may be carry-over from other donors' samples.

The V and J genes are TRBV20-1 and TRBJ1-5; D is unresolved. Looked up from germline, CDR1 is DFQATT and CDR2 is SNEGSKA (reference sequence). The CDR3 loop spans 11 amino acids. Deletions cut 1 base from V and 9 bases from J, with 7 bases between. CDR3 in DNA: TGCAGTGCTAGAGGGGAAGGGCCCCAGCATTTT. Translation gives CSARGEGPQHF.

Here the CDR3 DNA reads TGTGCCAGCAGTTTAGCTGGGGACGGGTCCTACGAGCAGTACTTC. Its translation is CASSLAGDGSYEQYF. The chain combines TRBV28 with TRBJ2-7; D is tentatively TRBD1 or TRBD2 (5 bases each). V lost 2 bases, J lost 1 base, and 12 bases lay in between. This CDR3 is built from 15 residues. Germline V gene lookup returns CDR1 MDHEN and CDR2 SYDVKM.

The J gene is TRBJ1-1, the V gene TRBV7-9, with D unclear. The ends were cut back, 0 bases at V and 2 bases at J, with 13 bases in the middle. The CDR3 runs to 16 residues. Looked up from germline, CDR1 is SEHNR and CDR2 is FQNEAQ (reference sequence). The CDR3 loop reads CASSLAELGANTEAFF. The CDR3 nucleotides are TGTGCCAGCAGCTTAGCCGAGTTGGGTGCCAACACTGAAGCTTTCTTT. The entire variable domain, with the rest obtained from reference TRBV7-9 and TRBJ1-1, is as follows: DTGVSQNPRHKITKRGQNVTFRCDPISEHNRLYWYRQTLGQGPEFLTYFQNEAQLEKSRLLSDRFSAERPKGSFSTLEIQRTEQGDSAMYLCASSLAELGANTEAFFGQGTRLTVV.

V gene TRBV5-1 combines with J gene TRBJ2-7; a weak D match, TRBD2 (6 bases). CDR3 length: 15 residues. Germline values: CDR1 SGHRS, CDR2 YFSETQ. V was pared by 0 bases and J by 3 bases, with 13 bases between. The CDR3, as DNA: TGCGCCAGCAGCTTGGGCGGGGACGTTTACTACGAGCAGTACTTC. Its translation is CASSLGGDVYYEQYF.

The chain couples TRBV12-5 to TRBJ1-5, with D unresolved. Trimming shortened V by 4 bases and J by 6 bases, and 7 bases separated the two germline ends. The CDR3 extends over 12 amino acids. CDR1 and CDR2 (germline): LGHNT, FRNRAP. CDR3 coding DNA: TGTGCTAGTGGTTCGGGGTCTCAGCCCCAGCATTTT. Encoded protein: CASGSGSQPQHF.

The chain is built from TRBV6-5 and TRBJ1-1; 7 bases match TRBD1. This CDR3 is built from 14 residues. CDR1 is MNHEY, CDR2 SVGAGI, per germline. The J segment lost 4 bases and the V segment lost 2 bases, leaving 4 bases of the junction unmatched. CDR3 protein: CASSYAGGPTEAFF. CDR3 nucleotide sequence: TGTGCCAGCAGTTACGCAGGGGGACCCACTGAAGCTTTCTTT.

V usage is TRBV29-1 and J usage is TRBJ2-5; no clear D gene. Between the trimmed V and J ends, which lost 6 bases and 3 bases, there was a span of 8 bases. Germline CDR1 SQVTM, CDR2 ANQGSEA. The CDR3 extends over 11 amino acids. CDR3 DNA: TGCAGCGTGTCAAGGGAAGAGACCCAGTACTTC. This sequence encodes CSVSREETQYF.

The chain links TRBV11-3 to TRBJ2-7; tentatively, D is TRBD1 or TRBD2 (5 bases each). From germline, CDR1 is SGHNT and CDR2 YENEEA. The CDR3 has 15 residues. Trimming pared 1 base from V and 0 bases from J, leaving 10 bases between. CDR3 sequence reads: CASSLAGRGSYEQYF. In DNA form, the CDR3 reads TGTGCCAGCAGCTTAGCGGGGCGTGGCTCCTACGAGCAGTACTTC.

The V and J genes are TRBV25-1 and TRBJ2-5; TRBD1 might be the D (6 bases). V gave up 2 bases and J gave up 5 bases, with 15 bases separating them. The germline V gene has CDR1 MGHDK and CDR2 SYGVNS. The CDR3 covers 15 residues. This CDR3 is CASSESRPGVETQYF. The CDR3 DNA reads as TGTGCCAGCAGTGAAAGTCGGCCAGGGGTGGAGACCCAGTACTTC.

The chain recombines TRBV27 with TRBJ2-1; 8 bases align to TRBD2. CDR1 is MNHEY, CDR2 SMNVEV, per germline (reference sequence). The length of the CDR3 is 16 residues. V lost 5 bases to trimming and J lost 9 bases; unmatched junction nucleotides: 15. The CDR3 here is CASSMPAGVLRSEQFF. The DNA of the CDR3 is TGTGCCAGCAGTATGCCAGCGGGAGTCCTTCGAAGTGAGCAGTTCTTC.